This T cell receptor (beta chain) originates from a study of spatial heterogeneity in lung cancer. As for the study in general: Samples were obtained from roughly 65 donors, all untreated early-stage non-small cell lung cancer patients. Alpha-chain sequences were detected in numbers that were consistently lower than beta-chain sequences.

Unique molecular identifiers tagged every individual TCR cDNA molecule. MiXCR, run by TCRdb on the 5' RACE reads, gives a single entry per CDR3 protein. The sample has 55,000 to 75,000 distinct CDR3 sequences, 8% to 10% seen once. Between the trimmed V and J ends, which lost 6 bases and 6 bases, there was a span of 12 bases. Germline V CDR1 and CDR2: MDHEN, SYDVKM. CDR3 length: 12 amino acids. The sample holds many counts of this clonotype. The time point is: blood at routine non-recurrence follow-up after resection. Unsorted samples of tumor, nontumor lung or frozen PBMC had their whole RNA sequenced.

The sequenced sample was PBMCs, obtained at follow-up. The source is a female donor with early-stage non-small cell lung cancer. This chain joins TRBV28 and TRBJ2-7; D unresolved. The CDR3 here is CASSIVEAEQYF. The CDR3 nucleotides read TGTGCCAGCAGCATAGTCGAGGCCGAGCAGTACTTC.